These 15 T cell receptor beta chains share one sample of origin, sequenced in a study of blood T cell repertoires in COVID-19 (dated by TCRdb to 2018 to 2021). Library construction relied on the immunoSEQ multiplex PCR assay. This is the immuneACCESS table as TCRdb keeps it, with only in-frame sequences that have V and J called. A part of the clones is gone; compared with another copy, unresolved V genes explain less than half, and the rest is unexplained. For this sample there are 150,000 or so clones; around four fifths appear just once. About 3% of the sample is held by the ten biggest clonotypes. Input material: peripheral blood. Every receptor here comes from a woman aged 35 to 49 with active or convalescent COVID-19.

In nucleotides, the CDR3 is TGTGCCAGCAGTTTAATGGGACAGCAAGCCTACGAGCAGTACTTC. This codes for CASSLMGQQAYEQYF. This chain uses TRBV28 with TRBJ2-7; 7 bases are shared with TRBD1. The J segment lost 2 bases and the V segment lost 2 bases, leaving 6 bases of the junction unmatched. In germline, CDR1 is MDHEN, CDR2 SYDVKM. The CDR3 is 15 amino acids. Using reference TRBV28 and TRBJ2-7 for the parts outside the CDR3, the full variable domain is DVKVTQSSRYLVKRTGEKVFLECVQDMDHENMFWYRQDPGLGLRLIYFSYDVKMKEKGDIPEGYSVSREKKERFSLILESASTNQTSMYLCASSLMGQQAYEQYFGPGTRLTVT.

The rearrangement joins TRBV28 to TRBJ1-5; TRBD1 aligns across 8 bases. Germline loops: CDR1 MDHEN, CDR2 SYDVKM. The CDR3 runs to 15 residues. V dropped 7 bases and J dropped 3; count of bases not matched to a gene: 8. CDR3 in DNA: TGTGCCAGCAACGAATTGGACAGGGTCAATCAGCCCCAGCATTTT. Translation: CASNELDRVNQPQHF. Full variable domain (remainder filled in from reference TRBV28 and TRBJ1-5): DVKVTQSSRYLVKRTGEKVFLECVQDMDHENMFWYRQDPGLGLRLIYFSYDVKMKEKGDIPEGYSVSREKKERFSLILESASTNQTSMYLCASNELDRVNQPQHFGDGTRLSIL.

The chain is built from TRBV11-3 and TRBJ2-2, with 9 bases matching TRBD1. The germline V gene encodes CDR1 SGHNT and CDR2 YENEEA. The CDR3 has 15 residues. The ends lost 1 base at V and 6 bases at J; junction bases unmatched: 3. CDR3 sequence reads: CASSLGDREAGELFF. For the CDR3, the DNA is TGTGCCAGCAGCTTAGGGGACAGGGAGGCCGGGGAGCTGTTTTTT.

The V gene is TRBV5-1, the J gene TRBJ1-1, with 7 bases fitting TRBD1. V dropped 9 bases and J dropped 1; count of bases not matched to a gene: 6. Germline V CDR1 and CDR2: SGHRS, YFSETQ. CDR3 length: 13 residues. CDR3 sequence reads: CATATGRNTEAFF. The CDR3, as DNA: TGCGCCACCGCGACAGGGCGGAACACTGAAGCTTTCTTT.

The chain recombines TRBV7-2 with TRBJ1-5; 10 positions match TRBD1. With 3 bases clipped from V and 3 bases from J, the junction kept 8 bases outside the gene matches. The CDR3 spans 17 residues. CDR1 is SGHTA and CDR2 is FQGNSA in the germline V gene. The chain's CDR3 is CASSFPGQGTINQPQHF. As DNA, the CDR3 is TGTGCCAGCAGCTTTCCGGGACAGGGGACAATCAATCAGCCCCAGCATTTT.

CDR3 sequence (DNA): TGTGCCACGGGACAGGGGAATGGCTACACCTTC. Its protein product is CATGQGNGYTF. The chain uses TRBV10-3 and TRBJ1-2; 10 bases agree with TRBD1. The length of the CDR3 is 11 residues. The V gene end was trimmed by 10 bases and the J gene end by 6 bases; junction bases not matched to a gene: 2. From germline, CDR1 is ENHRY and CDR2 SYGVKD.

The rearrangement joins TRBV2 to TRBJ1-1, with D unresolved. The CDR3 has 13 amino acids. The V end was cut by 4 bases, the J end by 4 bases, with 10 bases between. The germline V gene has CDR1 SNHLY and CDR2 FYNNEI. CDR3 amino acids: CASSGEDGTEAFF. Written as DNA, the CDR3 is TGTGCCAGCAGTGGGGAGGATGGCACTGAAGCTTTCTTT.

J is TRBJ1-6 and V is TRBV3-1 (or the pseudogene TRBV3-2), with TRBD1 matching 8 bases. Per the germline V gene, CDR1 is LGHDT and CDR2 is YNNKEL (reference sequence). V lost 1 base, J lost 10 bases, and 3 bases stayed unmatched. The CDR3 totals 14 residues. The CDR3 coding sequence is TGTGCCAGCAGCCAAGTGGGACAGGCATCACCCCTCCACTTT. Translation: CASSQVGQASPLHF.

The chain links TRBV9 to TRBJ2-5; 10 positions agree with TRBD1. Germline V gene data show CDR1 as SGDLS and CDR2 as YYNGEE. This CDR3 has 18 residues. J was trimmed by 5 bases and V by 3 bases; bases with no gene match: 16. The CDR3 coding sequence is TGTGCCAGCAGCGCCTTTCCCCCGGGACAGGGGAGGAGGGAGACCCAGTACTTC. Encoded protein: CASSAFPPGQGRRETQYF.

The chain recombines TRBV28 with TRBJ1-2; D perhaps matches TRBD1 (6 bases). CDR3 length: 15 residues. The germline CDR1 and CDR2 sequences are MDHEN and SYDVKM. Between the trimmed V and J ends, which lost 2 bases and 1 base, there was a span of 11 bases. The CDR3 loop reads CASSLGGAGNYGYTF. DNA of the CDR3: TGTGCCAGCAGTTTAGGGGGGGCGGGTAACTATGGCTACACCTTC.

This chain joins TRBV4-1 and TRBJ1-5; D gene ambiguous. Trimming pared 4 bases from V and 4 bases from J, leaving 11 bases between. CDR3 length: 14 residues. Germline loops: CDR1 MGHRA, CDR2 YSYEKL. The CDR3 spells CASSPRTGNQPQHF. In DNA, the CDR3 is TGCGCCAGCAGCCCCCGGACGGGGAATCAGCCCCAGCATTTT.

The gene calls are TRBV28 and TRBJ2-1; TRBD2 matches at 12 bases. CDR1 MDHEN and CDR2 SYDVKM come from the germline V gene. The CDR3 consists of 21 residues. V lost 5 bases to trimming and J lost 2 bases; unmatched junction nucleotides: 19. The CDR3 sequence is CASSPLLASGGAYRTYNEQFF. DNA for the CDR3: TGTGCCAGCAGTCCCCTACTTGCTAGCGGGGGGGCGTATCGGACCTACAATGAGCAGTTCTTC.

CDR3 region: CASSLIGTSGSSYEQYF. The CDR3 coding sequence is TGTGCCAGCAGCTTAATTGGGACTAGCGGGAGCTCCTACGAGCAGTACTTC. The rearrangement links TRBV7-2 to TRBJ2-7; 14 nucleotides line up with TRBD2. The CDR3 is made up of 17 amino acids. The germline gives CDR1 SGHTA, CDR2 FQGNSA. V trimming: 2 bases; J trimming: 0 bases; junction bases outside the gene matches: 3.

The rearrangement uses TRBV7-9 and TRBJ2-7; 11 bases align to TRBD1. Germline CDR1 is SEHNR and CDR2 is FQNEAQ (reference sequence). J lost 4 bases, V lost 5 bases, and 7 bases had no gene match. This CDR3 is 15 amino acids long. The CDR3 loop is CASSAPGQGVYEQYF. Written as DNA, the CDR3 is TGTGCCAGCAGCGCACCGGGACAGGGGGTTTACGAGCAGTACTTC.

The V and J genes are TRBV6-5 and TRBJ2-7; 7 nucleotides line up with TRBD1. J gave up 1 base and V 0 bases, and 6 bases lay outside the gene matches. The germline gives CDR1 MNHEY, CDR2 SVGAGI. This CDR3 contains 16 residues. The CDR3 reads CASSYSTGPRSYEQYF. The CDR3 bases are TGTGCCAGCAGTTACTCGACAGGGCCCAGATCCTACGAGCAGTACTTC.